A single sample gave rise to the 30 T cell receptor beta chains below, sequenced in a study of tumor-infiltrating lymphocytes in localized non-small cell lung cancer. The protocol was immunoSEQ multiplex PCR, while the TCRdb copy is restricted to in-frame clones and leaves out a portion. This table has some 22,000 clones, roughly 70% appearing once. Sequencing was performed on lung tumor tissue. These TCRs come from a human donor with non-small cell lung cancer.

This sequence joins TRBV30 and TRBJ1-4; 8 bases are a match to TRBD1. Trimming at V came to 1 base and at J to 5 bases, leaving 6 bases not matched to a gene. The germline gives CDR1 GTSNPN, CDR2 SVGIG (reference sequence). The CDR3 length is 15 residues. The CDR3 sequence: CAWSEGTGRNEKLFF. CDR3 nucleotides: TGTGCCTGGAGTGAGGGGACAGGAAGGAATGAAAAACTGTTTTTT.

This chain uses TRBV7-2 with TRBJ2-5; 9 bases match TRBD1. J gave up 6 bases and V 5 bases, and 10 bases lay outside the gene matches. Per the germline V gene, CDR1 is SGHTA and CDR2 is FQGNSA. The CDR3 is 15 amino acids. The CDR3 here is CASSPGTGNVKTQYF. DNA of the CDR3: TGTGCCAGCAGCCCCGGGACAGGGAATGTGAAGACCCAGTACTTC.

This chain links TRBV18 with TRBJ2-3; no clear D. The germline V gene has CDR1 KGHSH and CDR2 LQKENI. V shed 0 bases and J shed 1 base, with 5 bases lying between them. This CDR3 is 14 amino acids long. CDR3 in DNA: TGTGCCAGCTCACCACCAACGCGCACAGATACGCAGTATTTT. Translating it yields CASSPPTRTDTQYF.

The chain uses TRBV10-2 and TRBJ2-1, with D maybe TRBD2 (5 bases). Per germline, CDR1 WSHSY and CDR2 SAAADI. The CDR3 length is 14 residues. Trimming took 4 bases from V and 6 from J, leaving 13 bases between them. This CDR3 is CASSVVASLNEQFF. The CDR3 DNA reads as TGCGCCAGCAGTGTAGTAGCGTCCCTCAATGAGCAGTTCTTC.

This clone turned up a few times. The CDR3 is CASSLGDPHSYNEQFF. The CDR3 nucleotides read TGTGCCAGCAGCTTGGGCGACCCCCACTCCTACAATGAGCAGTTCTTC. This sequence joins TRBV5-8 and TRBJ2-1; D gene unclear. The germline V gene encodes CDR1 SGHTS and CDR2 YDEGEE. V lost 0 bases to trimming and J lost 0 bases, with 10 bases between them. The CDR3 spans 16 residues.

The V call is TRBV11-2, the J call TRBJ1-1; D might be TRBD1 (5 bases). The germline gives CDR1 SGHAT, CDR2 FQNNGV. Trimming took 5 bases from V and 0 from J, leaving 19 bases between them. This CDR3 has 17 amino acids. DNA of the CDR3: TGTGCCAGCAGCCCCCGATTTGTGCGGGGCATGAACACTGAAGCTTTCTTT. The encoded protein is CASSPRFVRGMNTEAFF.

The chain employs TRBV2 and TRBJ2-4, with 9 nucleotides matching TRBD1. Germline CDR1 and CDR2: SNHLY and FYNNEI. Losses at the gene ends were 5 bases for V and 2 bases for J; bases not matched to a gene: 4. This CDR3 contains 15 residues. The CDR3, as DNA: TGTGCCAGCAGTCTCGACAGGGGGTCCAAAAACATTCAGTACTTC. Translated, it gives CASSLDRGSKNIQYF.

In this sample, this clone turned up many times. This chain uses TRBV28 with TRBJ2-2; possibly TRBD1 for D (5 bases). Germline V gives CDR1 MDHEN, CDR2 SYDVKM. CDR3 length: 15 amino acids. The V gene lost 3 bases and the J gene lost 1 base, with 9 bases spanning the gap. CDR3 residues: CASSLFRVNTGELFF. As DNA, the CDR3 is TGTGCCAGCAGTTTGTTCAGGGTGAACACCGGGGAGCTGTTTTTT.

This chain joins TRBV5-6 and TRBJ2-7; D gene unclear. The V gene's germline CDR1 is SGHDT and CDR2 YYEEEE. This CDR3 has 11 amino acids. V was shortened by 4 bases and J by 4 bases, with 6 bases between the two germline ends. In nucleotides, the CDR3 is TGTGCCAGCAGCATAGGTTACGAGCAGTACTTC. Amino acids: CASSIGYEQYF.

The chain uses TRBV15 and TRBJ2-3; a weak D match, TRBD1 (7 bases). Trimming left V 0 bases short and J 13 bases short, with 14 bases between. The CDR3 loop spans 13 amino acids. Germline lookup yields CDR1 LNHNV and CDR2 YYDKDF (reference sequence). The CDR3 nucleotides are TGTGCCACCAGCAGAGATGTGCAGGGGGAGGAGTATTTT. Protein sequence: CATSRDVQGEEYF.

This clone was detected many times. The genes are TRBV9 and TRBJ2-1; maybe TRBD2 (7 bases). This CDR3 has 15 amino acids. Looked up from germline, CDR1 is SGDLS and CDR2 is YYNGEE. Between the trimmed V and J ends, which lost 4 bases and 0 bases, there was a span of 11 bases. The DNA of the CDR3 is TGTGCCAGCAGCAGGGGGGGGAGCTCCTACAATGAGCAGTTCTTC. This sequence encodes CASSRGGSSYNEQFF.

The chain's CDR3 is CASSRITDTQYF. The CDR3 DNA sequence: TGTGCCAGCAGCCGGATCACAGATACGCAGTATTTT. V and J are TRBV7-9 and TRBJ2-3; D gene unclear. This CDR3 has 12 residues. The ends were cut back, 5 bases at V and 2 bases at J, with 5 bases in the middle. Germline V CDR1 and CDR2: SEHNR, FQNEAQ (reference sequence).

The V and J genes are TRBV7-2 and TRBJ2-1, with no clear D. The germline V gene encodes CDR1 SGHTA and CDR2 FQGNSA. V lost 5 bases to trimming and J lost 6 bases, with 8 bases between them. CDR3 size: 12 residues. CDR3: CASSLDFNEQFF. The CDR3 coding sequence is TGTGCCAGCAGCCTCGACTTCAATGAGCAGTTCTTC.

CDR3 sequence reads: CASSIGTAPNEKLFF. The CDR3 bases are TGTGCCAGTAGTATTGGGACAGCCCCTAATGAAAAACTGTTTTTT. The chain carries TRBV19 and TRBJ1-4; 7 bases map to TRBD1. CDR3 length equals 15 residues. Germline CDR1 reads LNHDA; CDR2 reads SQIVND (reference sequence). The V segment lost 3 bases and the J segment 3 bases; nucleotides outside the gene matches: 4.

V and J are TRBV19 and TRBJ1-5; the D is unclear. Trimming left V 5 bases short and J 5 bases short, with 7 bases between. Germline assignment: CDR1 LNHDA and CDR2 SQIVND (reference sequence). There are 12 residues in the CDR3. CDR3 nucleotide sequence: TGTGCCAGTAGTTTCCTCGATCAGCCCCAGCATTTT. It encodes CASSFLDQPQHF.

The chain combines TRBV7-8 with TRBJ1-5; a possible D gene is TRBD1 (5 bases). V lost 5 bases and J lost 5, with 19 bases in between. The CDR3 is 16 residues long. Germline CDR1 reads SGHVS; CDR2 reads FQNEAQ. The CDR3 DNA is TGTGCCAGCAGCCATGGCGGGCAGGGAGTGGATCAGCCCCAGCATTTT. Translated, it gives CASSHGGQGVDQPQHF. The full variable domain, its missing parts supplied by reference TRBV7-8 and TRBJ1-5, is GAGVSQSPRYKVAKRGQDVALRCDPISGHVSLFWYQQALGQGPEFLTYFQNEAQLDKSGLPSDRFFAERPEGSVSTLKIQRTQQEDSAVYLCASSHGGQGVDQPQHFGDGTRLSIL.

The chain carries TRBV19 and TRBJ2-7; TRBD1 is a possible D gene (5 bases). The germline gives CDR1 LNHDA, CDR2 SQIVND (reference sequence). Trimming took 2 bases from V and 6 from J, leaving 11 bases between them. The CDR3 has 13 residues. The CDR3 nucleotides are TGTGCCAGTAGTATATCCAGGGATGGCGAGCAGTACTTC. Amino acid sequence: CASSISRDGEQYF.

This clone was detected only a few times. The gene calls are TRBV9 and TRBJ2-2; D might be TRBD1 (5 bases). The CDR3 loop spans 15 amino acids. The germline V and J ends were trimmed by 3 bases and 4 bases, with 13 bases remaining between them. CDR1 and CDR2 from the germline V gene are SGDLS and YYNGEE. CDR3 coding DNA: TGTGCCAGCAGCGCGACTGGACAACTCACCGGGGAGCTGTTTTTT. Protein sequence: CASSATGQLTGELFF.

The rearrangement links TRBV18 to TRBJ2-3; TRBD1 agrees at 9 bases. J lost 1 base, V lost 3 bases, and 5 bases had no gene match. Germline lookup yields CDR1 KGHSH and CDR2 LQKENI. This CDR3 is built from 16 residues. CDR3 DNA: TGTGCCAGCTCACCCCGGACAGGGGCGGGCACAGATACGCAGTATTTT. It translates to CASSPRTGAGTDTQYF.

The chain employs TRBV4-3 and TRBJ2-5; possibly TRBD1 for D (6 bases). Trimming pared 0 bases from V and 5 bases from J, leaving 16 bases between. Looked up from germline, CDR1 is LGHNA and CDR2 is YSLEER. The CDR3 is made up of 16 amino acids. The chain's CDR3 is CASSQDTAGVGETQYF. CDR3 coding DNA: TGCGCCAGCAGCCAAGATACGGCAGGGGTTGGGGAGACCCAGTACTTC.

The chain uses TRBV19 and TRBJ1-3; D ambiguous. Germline V CDR1 and CDR2: LNHDA, SQIVND (reference sequence). This CDR3 region has 13 residues. Trimming took off 10 bases at V and 4 bases at J, with 14 bases between the two ends. The CDR3 reads CATRTVGGNTIYF. The CDR3 coding sequence is TGTGCCACCAGGACCGTTGGGGGAAACACCATATATTTT. Combining the CDR3 with reference TRBV19 and TRBJ1-3 gives the whole variable domain DGGITQSPKYLFRKEGQNVTLSCEQNLNHDAMYWYRQDPGQGLRLIYYSQIVNDFQKGDIAEGYSVSREKKESFPLTVTSAQKNPTAFYLCATRTVGGNTIYFGEGSWLTVV.

The chain carries TRBV7-8 and TRBJ1-5; perhaps TRBD1 as D (5 bases). The V end lost 7 bases, the J end lost 8 bases, and 18 bases lay between the germline ends. The CDR3 totals 14 residues. The germline V gene encodes CDR1 SGHVS and CDR2 FQNEAQ. CDR3 residues: CASNAPGRSEPQHF. The CDR3 bases are TGTGCCAGCAACGCTCCGGGACGATCGGAGCCCCAGCATTTT.

The chain links TRBV5-1 to TRBJ2-3; the match to TRBD2 covers 9 bases. Germline assignment: CDR1 SGHRS and CDR2 YFSETQ. The CDR3 extends over 13 amino acids. V dropped 0 bases and J dropped 11; count of bases not matched to a gene: 4. CDR3 in amino acids: CASSLEGREGQYF. Written as DNA, the CDR3 is TGCGCCAGCAGCTTGGAAGGGCGGGAGGGGCAGTATTTT.

This clone was detected only a few times. The chain combines TRBV6-6 with TRBJ2-3, with D unclear. Germline V gene data show CDR1 as MNHNY and CDR2 as SVGAGI (reference sequence). The CDR3 length is 13 residues. The germline V and J ends were trimmed by 1 base and 6 bases, with 8 bases remaining between them. Here the CDR3 reads CASSYFPSDTQYF. For the CDR3, the DNA is TGTGCCAGCAGTTACTTCCCAAGTGATACGCAGTATTTT.

The chain joins TRBV6-1 to TRBJ1-3; possibly TRBD1 for D (6 bases). CDR1 is MNHNS and CDR2 is SASEGT in the germline V gene. The CDR3 consists of 15 residues. The V end was cut by 7 bases, the J end by 0 bases, with 13 bases between. The CDR3 coding sequence is TGTGCCAGCAACCAGGGGCGAAGCTCTGGAAACACCATATATTTT. Protein product: CASNQGRSSGNTIYF.

The V and J genes are TRBV28 and TRBJ2-5, with TRBD1 matching over 7 bases. The V gene's germline CDR1 is MDHEN and CDR2 SYDVKM. CDR3 size: 15 residues. With 9 bases clipped from V and 1 base from J, the junction kept 11 bases outside the gene matches. The CDR3 DNA is TGTGCCAGTCTCAGACAGGGTGCGGCCCAAGAGACCCAGTACTTC. It codes for CASLRQGAAQETQYF. The whole variable domain, filled in from reference TRBV28 and TRBJ2-5, reads DVKVTQSSRYLVKRTGEKVFLECVQDMDHENMFWYRQDPGLGLRLIYFSYDVKMKEKGDIPEGYSVSREKKERFSLILESASTNQTSMYLCASLRQGAAQETQYFGPGTRLLVL.

The CDR3 coding sequence is TGCAGCGTTGGGCAGGGTGTAGGCGAGCAGTACTTC. This translates into CSVGQGVGEQYF. The chain is built from TRBV29-1 and TRBJ2-5; a possible D gene is TRBD1 (5 bases). Judging by the DNA end, TRBJ2-7 fits better; the J call may be wrong. Germline CDR1 is SQVTM and CDR2 is ANQGSEA. The CDR3 sequence is 12 residues long.

This sequence joins TRBV18 and TRBJ2-3; D gene ambiguous. Germline V gene lookup returns CDR1 KGHSH and CDR2 LQKENI. Trimming took off 0 bases at V and 1 base at J, with 5 bases between the two ends. This CDR3 contains 14 residues. The CDR3 loop reads CASSPPLGTDTQYF. Here the CDR3 DNA reads TGTGCCAGCTCACCACCGTTAGGCACAGATACGCAGTATTTT.

The gene calls are TRBV6-5 and TRBJ2-2; 7 bases match TRBD2. Per the germline V gene, CDR1 is MNHEY and CDR2 is SVGAGI. The length of the CDR3 is 14 residues. The J segment lost 4 bases and the V segment lost 6 bases, leaving 5 bases of the junction unmatched. The CDR3 region is CASRISGTTGELFF. CDR3 DNA sequence: TGTGCCAGCAGAATAAGCGGGACCACCGGGGAGCTGTTTTTT.

In its sample, this clone ranks as hyperexpanded. V usage is TRBV28 and J usage is TRBJ1-5; TRBD1 matches 8 bases. Germline trimming cut 8 bases from V and 4 bases from J; bases unmatched to any gene: 4. CDR1 and CDR2 from the germline V gene are MDHEN and SYDVKM. The CDR3 length is 13 residues. The CDR3 is CASQYRGNQPQHF. CDR3 bases: TGTGCCAGCCAATACAGGGGGAATCAGCCCCAGCATTTT.